This T cell receptor (beta chain) was found in a study of T cells in Graves' hyperthyroidism and ophthalmopathy. Overall study context: Pretreatment peripheral blood was obtained at initial diagnosis.

The CDR3 regions of TCR beta were amplified from RNA transcripts. TCR CDR3 underwent first-round RT-PCR with the HTBI primer set. In TCRdb, the multiplex PCR reads were re-called with MiXCR into one record per CDR3 protein. The sample carries hundreds of thousands of distinct CDR3 sequences, roughly 20% recorded once. From approximately 9.5 ml of fresh peripheral blood, PBMCs were isolated. This clonotype was counted ten times or more. What it binds is unknown. General observations from the study: In the blood, most expanded thyroid clonotypes above 0.001 appeared as well.

This receptor was identified in a young man with Graves' ophthalmopathy. The sequenced material came from blood.

Here the CDR3 DNA reads TGTGCCACCCGGCTCCGTCGGACAGCTAGCACAGATACGCAGTATTTT. It codes for CATRLRRTASTDTQYF. The chain has TRBV2 and TRBJ2-3; TRBD1 might be the D (6 bases). The CDR3 length is 16 residues. From germline, CDR1 is SNHLY and CDR2 FYNNEI. Trimming pared 10 bases from V and 0 bases from J, leaving 20 bases between.